This is a list of T cell receptor beta chains from one sample in a study of blood T cell repertoires in COVID-19. Profiled with immunoSEQ multiplex PCR; TCRdb holds only in-frame clones, not every one. Of about 110,000 clones listed, about nine tenths were seen once; the top ten hold about 4.5%. The specimen sequenced was peripheral blood. The receptors were sampled from a woman aged 45-65 years with acute or convalescent COVID-19. CDR3s include the opening cysteine and the closing phenylalanine or tryptophan. The D gene is left open where the match is weak. The size entry is marked missing in some rows and otherwise reads once, few, many or a size class.

abundance	v_gene	j_gene	len	d_gene	CDR3aa	CDR3nt
-	TRBV4-2	TRBJ1-1	13	-	CASSQRGFAEAFF	TGTGCCAGCAGCCAACGGGGGTTCGCTGAAGCTTTCTTT
-	TRBV30	TRBJ1-1	14	TRBD1	CAWTIIGGVSEAFF	TGTGCCTGGACAATCATAGGGGGCGTTTCTGAAGCTTTCTTT
-	TRBV27	TRBJ2-1	15	-	CASTKQGPSYNEQFF	TGTGCCAGCACCAAACAGGGTCCCTCCTACAATGAGCAGTTCTTC
-	TRBV7-2	TRBJ2-3	17	TRBD2	CASSDTGTSGSTDTQYF	TGTGCCAGCAGCGATACTGGGACTAGCGGGAGCACAGATACGCAGTATTTT
-	TRBV19	TRBJ2-7	14	TRBD2	CASSRTSGAYEQYF	TGTGCCAGTAGTCGGACTAGCGGCGCCTACGAGCAGTACTTC
-	TRBV9	TRBJ2-2	16	TRBD2	CASSAGLAGVGGELFF	TGTGCCAGCAGCGCGGGACTAGCGGGGGTAGGCGGGGAGCTGTTTTTT
-	TRBV6-5	TRBJ1-1	13	-	CASSYSGVYQAFF	TGTGCCAGCAGTTACTCCGGTGTGTACCAAGCTTTCTTT
-	TRBV19	TRBJ2-5	14	TRBD1	CASSPGQVVETQYF	TGTGCCAGTTCTCCGGGACAGGTGGTGGAGACCCAGTACTTC
-	TRBV7-3	TRBJ2-3	15	-	CASSLTGTSTDTQYF	TGTGCCAGCAGCTTAACAGGGACTAGCACAGATACGCAGTATTTT
-	TRBV28	TRBJ1-2	14	TRBD1	CASSFIQGVFGYTF	TGTGCCAGCAGTTTCATACAGGGGGTCTTTGGCTACACCTTC
-	TRBV30	TRBJ1-2	13	-	CAGTGLSTAGYTF	TGTGCCGGCACAGGGTTATCTACTGCGGGCTACACCTTC
-	TRBV18	TRBJ2-7	15	TRBD1	CASSLGQDSSYEQYF	TGTGCCAGCTCCCTCGGACAGGACAGCTCCTACGAGCAGTACTTC
once	TRBV11-2	TRBJ2-1	15	TRBD1	CASSSMDRVSNEQFF	TGTGCCAGCAGCTCGATGGACAGGGTGTCGAATGAGCAGTTCTTC
-	TRBV11-2	TRBJ1-4	17	TRBD1	CASSFRTGGSGVEKLFF	TGTGCCAGCAGCTTTAGGACAGGGGGCTCCGGGGTAGAAAAACTGTTTTTT
few	TRBV30	TRBJ1-2	14	-	CAWSIGGPNYGYTF	TGTGCCTGGAGTATCGGGGGGCCTAACTATGGCTACACCTTC
-	TRBV7-3	TRBJ1-2	15	-	CASSPRGRLDYGYTF	TGTGCCAGCAGCCCCAGAGGGAGACTAGACTATGGCTACACCTTC
-	TRBV4-1	TRBJ1-6	16	TRBD1	CASSQPGQTPGSPLHF	TGCGCCAGCAGCCAACCGGGACAGACCCCAGGATCACCCCTCCACTTT
-	TRBV28	TRBJ1-1	15	-	CASSLPPTGFTEAFF	TGTGCCAGCAGTTTGCCCCCCACAGGGTTCACTGAAGCTTTCTTT
once	TRBV5-4	TRBJ1-2	19	-	CASRRGTIGAVRSGDGYTF	TGTGCCAGCAGAAGAGGCACGATCGGGGCGGTAAGGAGCGGGGATGGCTACACCTTC
-	TRBV24-1	TRBJ2-7	12	-	CATSDPGDEQYF	TGTGCCACCAGTGACCCGGGGGACGAGCAGTACTTC
-	TRBV15	TRBJ1-3	18	-	CATSSRMSRVNPGNTIYF	TGTGCCACCAGCAGCAGAATGTCTCGGGTGAATCCTGGAAACACCATATATTTT
once	TRBV3-1/TRBV3-2	TRBJ2-2	16	-	CASSQLAWRDTGELFF	TGTGCCAGCAGCCAGTTAGCGTGGCGGGACACCGGGGAGCTGTTTTTT
-	TRBV18	TRBJ2-3	13	-	CASSGLFTDTQYF	TGTGCCAGCTCAGGACTATTCACAGATACGCAGTATTTT